This T cell receptor (beta chain) is from a study of STAT5B mutations in CD4+ large granular lymphocyte leukemia. Study results and limitations: No patients shared main leukemic clonotypes, though about 24% appeared at low frequency elsewhere. Patient CD4-sorted repertoires looked more clonal than healthy CD4+ repertoires, even without putative leukemic clones. TRBV06-family usage was enriched in top patient clones (8/27) versus controls (2/35).

Assay: immunoSEQ multiplex PCR; the TCRdb copy retains only in-frame clones and omits some. The data hold about 48,000 clones, with less than 85% observed a single time. As regards this clone: Its antigen is unidentified.

In germline, CDR1 is SGHTA, CDR2 FQGNSA. The CDR3 spans 13 residues. V was pared by 6 bases and J by 0 bases, with 8 bases between. This TCR was sampled from a human donor in good health. The sample comprised CD4+ T cells from blood buffy coats. The chain employs TRBV7-2 and TRBJ2-5; D is ambiguous. The CDR3 loop is CASSPGHQETQYF. In DNA, the CDR3 is TGTGCCAGCAGTCCGGGCCACCAAGAGACCCAGTACTTC. The whole variable domain, filled in from reference TRBV7-2 and TRBJ2-5, reads GAGVSQSPSNKVTEKGKDVELRCDPISGHTALYWYRQSLGQGLEFLIYFQGNSAPDKSGLPSDRFSAERTGGSVSTLTIQRTQQEDSAVYLCASSPGHQETQYFGPGTRLLVL.